One sample yielded the 10 T cell receptor beta chains listed below, sequenced in a study of T-cell memory formation after mild COVID-19. TCRdb redid the calling of the 5' RACE reads with MiXCR, one entry per CDR3 protein. The table lists 110,000 to 150,000 distinct CDR3 sequences, 11% to 15% of them singletons, with about 29% in the top ten. The sequencing input was PBMCs or a T cell subset sorted from them (not recorded which). The receptors were gathered from an adult woman who had mild COVID-19 (a few samples of this study predate the infection). Cell type and time point are not known.

This clonotype was counted a few times. The chain is built from TRBV7-6 and TRBJ2-2, with 9 bases matching TRBD2. Germline loops: CDR1 SGHVS, CDR2 FNYEAQ. V lost 3 bases to trimming and J lost 1 base; unmatched junction nucleotides: 0. The CDR3 contains 15 residues. CDR3 coding DNA: TGTGCCAGCAGCTTTAGCGGGGGGAACACCGGGGAGCTGTTTTTT. Amino acids: CASSFSGGNTGELFF.

This clonotype came up a few times. The chain links TRBV30 to TRBJ1-2; no definite D call. The CDR3 is made up of 13 amino acids. V was trimmed by 4 bases and J by 2 bases, leaving 11 bases between them. Germline V gene lookup returns CDR1 GTSNPN and CDR2 SVGIG (reference sequence). The CDR3 region is CAWIPSGNYGYTF. CDR3 DNA sequence: TGTGCCTGGATCCCCTCCGGGAACTATGGCTACACCTTC. The full variable domain, its missing parts supplied by reference TRBV30 and TRBJ1-2, is SQTIHQWPATLVQPVGSPLSLECTVEGTSNPNLYWYRQAAGRGLQLLFYSVGIGQISSEVPQNLSASRPQDRQFILSSKKLLLSDSGFYLCAWIPSGNYGYTFGSGTRLTVV.

The V and J genes are TRBV7-9 and TRBJ1-2, with D possibly being TRBD1 (5 bases). The CDR3 has 12 residues. Germline V gene lookup returns CDR1 SEHNR and CDR2 FQNEAQ (reference sequence). The germline V and J ends were trimmed by 4 bases and 5 bases, with 8 bases remaining between them. CDR3 sequence: CASSSWGYGYTF. The DNA of the CDR3 is TGTGCCAGCAGCTCCTGGGGGTATGGCTACACCTTC.

This sequence joins TRBV9 and TRBJ2-7; 10 bases line up with TRBD2. The V gene end was trimmed by 3 bases and the J gene end by 0 bases; junction bases not matched to a gene: 3. Germline CDR1 SGDLS, CDR2 YYNGEE. The CDR3 is 15 residues long. CDR3 in amino acids: CASSASGGLSYEQYF. The CDR3 nucleotides read TGTGCCAGCAGCGCTAGCGGGGGCCTCTCCTACGAGCAGTACTTC.

V is TRBV7-2 and J is TRBJ1-1; the D is unclear. This CDR3 has 12 residues. The germline gives CDR1 SGHTA, CDR2 FQGNSA. V gave up 2 bases and J gave up 4 bases, with 5 bases separating them. The CDR3: CASSLLPTEAFF. In DNA form, the CDR3 reads TGTGCCAGCAGCTTACTCCCCACTGAAGCTTTCTTT. Supplemented by reference TRBV7-2 and TRBJ1-1, the full variable domain reads GAGVSQSPSNKVTEKGKDVELRCDPISGHTALYWYRQSLGQGLEFLIYFQGNSAPDKSGLPSDRFSAERTGGSVSTLTIQRTQQEDSAVYLCASSLLPTEAFFGQGTRLTVV.

This clonotype was found a few times. This sequence joins TRBV7-8 and TRBJ1-5; possibly TRBD1 for D (5 bases). V shed 8 bases and J shed 4 bases, with 18 bases lying between them. Germline values: CDR1 SGHVS, CDR2 FQNEAQ. The CDR3 has 15 residues. The chain's CDR3 is CASSGSDSANQPQHF. The CDR3 DNA reads as TGTGCCAGCTCAGGGTCCGACAGCGCTAATCAGCCCCAGCATTTT.

This clonotype was detected a few times. The rearrangement links TRBV9 to TRBJ1-6; 7 positions match TRBD1. This CDR3 is 16 amino acids long. Per the germline V gene, CDR1 is SGDLS and CDR2 is YYNGEE. The V and J ends lost 4 bases and 7 bases, in that order; junction bases with no gene match: 11. CDR3 loop: CASSPREGAWNSPLHF. The CDR3, as DNA: TGTGCCAGCAGCCCCCGGGAGGGGGCCTGGAATTCACCCCTCCACTTT.

The J gene is TRBJ2-7, the V gene TRBV7-2; TRBD2 matches 8 bases. Germline CDR1 and CDR2: SGHTA and FQGNSA. This CDR3 spans 12 amino acids. Germline trimming cut 5 bases from V and 6 bases from J; bases unmatched to any gene: 3. The chain's CDR3 is CASSPGGAEQYF. The CDR3, as DNA: TGTGCCAGCAGCCCGGGGGGGGCCGAGCAGTACTTC.

The V and J genes are TRBV29-1 and TRBJ2-3; D is undetermined. The CDR3 runs to 15 residues. Trimming left V 4 bases short and J 5 bases short, with 19 bases between. The germline gives CDR1 SQVTM, CDR2 ANQGSEA. In DNA form, the CDR3 reads TGCAGCGTTGTCCTCGTAGCACTTTCAGGAGATACGCAGTATTTT. Translated: CSVVLVALSGDTQYF.

The V gene is TRBV5-5, the J gene TRBJ2-3, with TRBD2 matching 13 bases. V lost 4 bases to trimming and J lost 5 bases; unmatched junction nucleotides: 7. Germline loops: CDR1 SGHKS, CDR2 YYEKEE (reference sequence). The CDR3 loop spans 16 amino acids. The CDR3 is CASSALLAGGGDTQYF. The CDR3, as DNA: TGTGCCAGCAGCGCGTTACTAGCGGGAGGGGGAGATACGCAGTATTTT.